This TCR beta chain derives from a study of OX40 agonist ivuxolimab in advanced cancers. Looking at the study overall: Partial responses, seen in three patients, involved one hepatocellular carcinoma and two cutaneous melanomas.

To note about this clone: The antigen remains undetermined.

There are 20 residues in the CDR3. Trimming cost V 3 bases and J 5 bases; bases outside gene matches: 19. The germline V gene has CDR1 SGDLS and CDR2 YYNGEE. Study observations and caveats: The 0.1-3.0 mg/kg partial responders had among the lowest clonal expansion. Expanded clones tended on average to be more numerous among CD8+ T cells than CD4+.

On cycle 4 day 1 and cycle 7 day 1, as well as at baseline, blood was sampled. Sequenced by immunoSEQ multiplex PCR; TCRdb stores in-frame clones only, minus some. The table records 65,000 to 95,000 clones, over 75% of them present only once. The V gene is TRBV9, the J gene TRBJ2-1; 11 bases are a match to TRBD2. Sequencing used CD4+ or CD8+ T cells sorted from blood, obtained in a trial of the OX40 agonist ivuxolimab. The receptor's source is an adult with an advanced solid tumor such as melanoma, head and neck, liver or kidney cancer. The CDR3 region has the DNA TGTGCCAGCAGCGCCCCCCCAGGGGGGGTAGCGGGAGGGCCGAACAATGAGCAGTTCTTC. Residues: CASSAPPGGVAGGPNNEQFF. The variable domain in full, completed from reference TRBV9 and TRBJ2-1, reads DSGVTQTPKHLITATGQRVTLRCSPRSGDLSVYWYQQSLDQGLQFLIQYYNGEERAKGNILERFSAQQFPDLHSELNLSSLELGDSALYFCASSAPPGGVAGGPNNEQFFGPGTRLTVL.